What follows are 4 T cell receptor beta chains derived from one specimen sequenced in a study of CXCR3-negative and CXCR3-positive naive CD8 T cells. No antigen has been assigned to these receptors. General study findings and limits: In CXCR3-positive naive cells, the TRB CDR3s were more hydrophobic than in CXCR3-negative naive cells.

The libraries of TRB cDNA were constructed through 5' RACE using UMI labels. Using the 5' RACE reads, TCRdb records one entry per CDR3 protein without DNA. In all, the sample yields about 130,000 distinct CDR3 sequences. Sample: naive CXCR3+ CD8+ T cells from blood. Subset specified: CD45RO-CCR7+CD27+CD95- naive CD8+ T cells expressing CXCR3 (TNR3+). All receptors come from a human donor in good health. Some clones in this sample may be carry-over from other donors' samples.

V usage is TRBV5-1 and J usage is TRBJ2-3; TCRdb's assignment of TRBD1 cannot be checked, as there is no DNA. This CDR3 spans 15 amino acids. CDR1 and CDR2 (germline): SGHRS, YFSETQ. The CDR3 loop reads CASSSGQGSTDTQYF.

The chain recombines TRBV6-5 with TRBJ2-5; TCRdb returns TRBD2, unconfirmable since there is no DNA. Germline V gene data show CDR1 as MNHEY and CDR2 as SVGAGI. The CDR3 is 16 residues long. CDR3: CASSYSRDSPWETQYF.

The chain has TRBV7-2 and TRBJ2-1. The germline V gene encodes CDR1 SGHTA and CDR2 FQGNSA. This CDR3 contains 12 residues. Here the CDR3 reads CASSLLLNEQFF.

The CDR3 loop reads CASSQGTAANTGELFF. This chain joins TRBV4-3 and TRBJ2-2; the D gene TCRdb calls, TRBD1, cannot be checked with no DNA. The CDR3 has 16 residues. Germline lookup yields CDR1 LGHNA and CDR2 YSLEER.